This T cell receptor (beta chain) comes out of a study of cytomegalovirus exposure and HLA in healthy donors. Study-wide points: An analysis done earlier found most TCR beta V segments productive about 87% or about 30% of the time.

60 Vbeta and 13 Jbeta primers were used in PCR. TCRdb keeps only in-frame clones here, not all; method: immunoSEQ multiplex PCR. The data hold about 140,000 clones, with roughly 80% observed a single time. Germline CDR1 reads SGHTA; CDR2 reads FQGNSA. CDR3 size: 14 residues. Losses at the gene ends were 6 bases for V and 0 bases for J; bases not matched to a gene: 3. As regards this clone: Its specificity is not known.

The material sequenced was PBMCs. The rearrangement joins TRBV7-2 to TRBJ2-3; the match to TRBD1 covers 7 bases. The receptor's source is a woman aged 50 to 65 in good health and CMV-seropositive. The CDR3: CASRQGMSTDTQYF. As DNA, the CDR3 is TGTGCCAGCAGACAGGGGATGAGCACAGATACGCAGTATTTT. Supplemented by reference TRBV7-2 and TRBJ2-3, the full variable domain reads GAGVSQSPSNKVTEKGKDVELRCDPISGHTALYWYRQSLGQGLEFLIYFQGNSAPDKSGLPSDRFSAERTGGSVSTLTIQRTQQEDSAVYLCASRQGMSTDTQYFGPGTRLTVL.